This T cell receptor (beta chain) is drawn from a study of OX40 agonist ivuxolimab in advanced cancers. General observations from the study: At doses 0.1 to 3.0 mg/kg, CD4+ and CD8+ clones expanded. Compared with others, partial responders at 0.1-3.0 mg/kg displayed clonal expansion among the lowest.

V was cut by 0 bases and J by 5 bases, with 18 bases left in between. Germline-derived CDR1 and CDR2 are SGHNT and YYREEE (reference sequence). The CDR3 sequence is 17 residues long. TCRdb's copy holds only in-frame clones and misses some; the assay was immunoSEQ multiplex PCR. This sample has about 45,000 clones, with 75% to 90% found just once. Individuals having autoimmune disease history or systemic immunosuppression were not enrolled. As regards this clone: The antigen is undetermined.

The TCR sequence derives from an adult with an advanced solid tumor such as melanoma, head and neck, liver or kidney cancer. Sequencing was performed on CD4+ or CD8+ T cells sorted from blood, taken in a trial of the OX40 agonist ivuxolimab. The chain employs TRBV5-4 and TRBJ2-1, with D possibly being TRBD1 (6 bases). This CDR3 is CASSLEPGAFLNNEQFF. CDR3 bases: TGTGCCAGCAGCTTGGAGCCAGGGGCCTTTCTGAACAATGAGCAGTTCTTC.